A selection of T cell receptor beta chains follows, all from one sample in a study of OX40 agonist ivuxolimab in advanced cancers. Profiled with immunoSEQ multiplex PCR; TCRdb holds only in-frame clones, not every one. The sample has 75,000 to 100,000 clones, 92% seen once. The material was CD4+ or CD8+ T cells sorted from blood, obtained in a trial of the OX40 agonist ivuxolimab. Receptor source: an adult with an advanced solid tumor such as melanoma, head and neck, liver or kidney cancer. Each CDR3 is given with its conserved first and last residue. A D gene is named only where the DNA matches it firmly. Clone size is not always given. Where it is, it says once, few, many or a class for expanded clones.

cdr3_nt: TGTGCCAGCAGTTTGGCCCGGGCAGGGGGCTCGCATGAGACCCAGTACTTC
cdr3_aa: CASSLARAGGSHETQYF
d_call: TRBD1
v_call: TRBV28
j_call: TRBJ2-5
clone_size: -

cdr3_nt: TGCGCCAGCAGCTTGGAATTGGGGGCGAATATCTATGGCTACACCTTC
cdr3_aa: CASSLELGANIYGYTF
d_call: -
v_call: TRBV5-1
j_call: TRBJ1-2
clone_size: -

cdr3_nt: TGTGCCAGCAAGGAACTAGCGGGGGGCTACGAGCAGTACTTC
cdr3_aa: CASKELAGGYEQYF
d_call: TRBD2
v_call: TRBV2
j_call: TRBJ2-7
clone_size: -

cdr3_nt: TGTGCCTGGGCGCTGGACAGAAACTATGGCTACACCTTC
cdr3_aa: CAWALDRNYGYTF
d_call: -
v_call: TRBV30
j_call: TRBJ1-2
clone_size: -

cdr3_nt: TGTGCCATCGCCAGGCGGGGTAACGGGGAGCTGTTTTTT
cdr3_aa: CAIARRGNGELFF
d_call: -
v_call: TRBV10-3
j_call: TRBJ2-2
clone_size: -

cdr3_nt: TGTGCCAGCAGTGTGTGGGGTGAGCAGTTCTTC
cdr3_aa: CASSVWGEQFF
d_call: -
v_call: TRBV25-1
j_call: TRBJ2-1
clone_size: -

cdr3_nt: TGTGCCAGCAGTTACGGACCATTTGAAGAGCAGTACTTC
cdr3_aa: CASSYGPFEEQYF
d_call: -
v_call: TRBV27
j_call: TRBJ2-7
clone_size: -

cdr3_nt: TGTGCCAGCAGTGGGGTTTGGGGACAGGGGACGCTCTATGGCTACACCTTC
cdr3_aa: CASSGVWGQGTLYGYTF
d_call: TRBD1
v_call: TRBV6-1
j_call: TRBJ1-2
clone_size: once

cdr3_nt: TGTGCCAGCAACTTGGGGGGTGATGAGCAGTTCTTC
cdr3_aa: CASNLGGDEQFF
d_call: -
v_call: TRBV5-8
j_call: TRBJ2-1
clone_size: -

cdr3_nt: TGTGCCAGCTCCTTTAGCGGGAGGGATGAGCAGTTCTTC
cdr3_aa: CASSFSGRDEQFF
d_call: TRBD2
v_call: TRBV7-9
j_call: TRBJ2-1
clone_size: -

cdr3_nt: TGTGCCAGCAGCTCAGCTCAGGGGCCCCAGCATTTT
cdr3_aa: CASSSAQGPQHF
d_call: -
v_call: TRBV5-6
j_call: TRBJ1-5
clone_size: once

cdr3_nt: TGTGCCAGCAGTTTGTGGGGGGCGAGTAGGTTAGAGACCCAGTACTTC
cdr3_aa: CASSLWGASRLETQYF
d_call: -
v_call: TRBV27
j_call: TRBJ2-5
clone_size: -

cdr3_nt: TGTGCCAGCAGCGTAGCGTTGGGGGCGAACACTGAAGCTTTCTTT
cdr3_aa: CASSVALGANTEAFF
d_call: -
v_call: TRBV9
j_call: TRBJ1-1
clone_size: -

cdr3_nt: TGTGCCAGCAGTGAAACGGGTATCCGGGAGCTGTTTTTT
cdr3_aa: CASSETGIRELFF
d_call: -
v_call: TRBV6-1
j_call: TRBJ2-2
clone_size: -

cdr3_nt: TGCGCCACCGAGGGATTCGAGCAGTACTTC
cdr3_aa: CATEGFEQYF
d_call: -
v_call: TRBV10-1
j_call: TRBJ2-7
clone_size: -

cdr3_nt: TGCGCCAGCAGCTTGGATTTGACTTTTCAAGAGACCCAGTACTTC
cdr3_aa: CASSLDLTFQETQYF
d_call: -
v_call: TRBV5-1
j_call: TRBJ2-5
clone_size: -

cdr3_nt: TGCAGCGTTGAAGATCGGGGTCAAGGCTACACCTTC
cdr3_aa: CSVEDRGQGYTF
d_call: -
v_call: TRBV29-1
j_call: TRBJ1-2
clone_size: -

cdr3_nt: TGCGCCAGCAGCCAAGTGTTTGGCGGGGACGCAACGACCCGGGGGCTGTTTTTT
cdr3_aa: CASSQVFGGDATTRGLFF
d_call: -
v_call: TRBV4-3
j_call: TRBJ2-2
clone_size: -

cdr3_nt: TGTGCCAGCAGCTTTCGCCCCCGGGACATCTCCGAGCAGTACTTC
cdr3_aa: CASSFRPRDISEQYF
d_call: -
v_call: TRBV7-2
j_call: TRBJ2-7
clone_size: -

cdr3_nt: TGCGCCAGCAGCCAAAATGAGGACAGGGCTAACTATGGCTACACCTTC
cdr3_aa: CASSQNEDRANYGYTF
d_call: TRBD1
v_call: TRBV4-1
j_call: TRBJ1-2
clone_size: once

cdr3_nt: TGTGCCAGCAGCTTAGGGGCCAACCAAGAGACCCAGTACTTC
cdr3_aa: CASSLGANQETQYF
d_call: -
v_call: TRBV11-2
j_call: TRBJ2-5
clone_size: -

cdr3_nt: TGTGCCAGCAGCAGGACAGCCTCCTCCGAGCAGTACTTC
cdr3_aa: CASSRTASSEQYF
d_call: -
v_call: TRBV5-6
j_call: TRBJ2-7
clone_size: -

cdr3_nt: TGTGCCAGCAGTTACTCTGTGGCCACTGAAGCTTTCTTT
cdr3_aa: CASSYSVATEAFF
d_call: -
v_call: TRBV6-5
j_call: TRBJ1-1
clone_size: -

cdr3_nt: TGTGCCAGCAGCTTCTTCTTTACTGGGGCCAACGTCCTGACTTTC
cdr3_aa: CASSFFFTGANVLTF
d_call: -
v_call: TRBV5-6
j_call: TRBJ2-6
clone_size: -

cdr3_nt: TGTGCCAGCAGTTACTACGAGCAGTACTTC
cdr3_aa: CASSYYEQYF
d_call: -
v_call: TRBV2
j_call: TRBJ2-7
clone_size: -

cdr3_nt: TGTGCCAGCAGTCCACAGGGGGCGTTTGGAAACACCATATATTTT
cdr3_aa: CASSPQGAFGNTIYF
d_call: TRBD1
v_call: TRBV6-5
j_call: TRBJ1-3
clone_size: -

cdr3_nt: TGTGCCAGCAGTTACGTCACTTCAATAGACAATGAGCAGTTCTTC
cdr3_aa: CASSYVTSIDNEQFF
d_call: -
v_call: TRBV6-6
j_call: TRBJ2-1
clone_size: -

cdr3_nt: TGCGCCAGCAGCTTGGTGGGGGACATCCAGTACTTC
cdr3_aa: CASSLVGDIQYF
d_call: -
v_call: TRBV5-1
j_call: TRBJ2-4
clone_size: -

cdr3_nt: TGTGCCAGCAGCGTAGGTGACAGGGAGGCCTATGGCTACACCTTC
cdr3_aa: CASSVGDREAYGYTF
d_call: TRBD1
v_call: TRBV9
j_call: TRBJ1-2
clone_size: -

cdr3_nt: TGTGCCAGCAGCTTAGAAGGCGGATTAGGGGAGACCCAGTACTTC
cdr3_aa: CASSLEGGLGETQYF
d_call: -
v_call: TRBV7-2
j_call: TRBJ2-5
clone_size: -

cdr3_nt: TGTGCCAGCAGCCCTAGCCCGGGGGACTATGGCTACACCTTC
cdr3_aa: CASSPSPGDYGYTF
d_call: -
v_call: TRBV14
j_call: TRBJ1-2
clone_size: -

cdr3_nt: TGTGCCTGGTCTCCGGGCAGGGGGAACACTGAAGCTTTCTTT
cdr3_aa: CAWSPGRGNTEAFF
d_call: -
v_call: TRBV30
j_call: TRBJ1-1
clone_size: -

cdr3_nt: TGTGCCAGCAGCTTACGGGGGGACTATGGCTACACCTTC
cdr3_aa: CASSLRGDYGYTF
d_call: -
v_call: TRBV7-9
j_call: TRBJ1-2
clone_size: -

cdr3_nt: TGTGCCAGCAGTGAGGGGGGGAGCTCCTACAATGAGCAGTTCTTC
cdr3_aa: CASSEGGSSYNEQFF
d_call: TRBD2
v_call: TRBV25-1
j_call: TRBJ2-1
clone_size: -

cdr3_nt: TGTGCCAGCAGACCCCAGACTAGTTACCCCGAGCAGTTCTTC
cdr3_aa: CASRPQTSYPEQFF
d_call: -
v_call: TRBV13
j_call: TRBJ2-1
clone_size: -

cdr3_nt: TGTGCCATCAGTGGTACTAGCGGGAGTAGGGAGCAGTACTTC
cdr3_aa: CAISGTSGSREQYF
d_call: TRBD2
v_call: TRBV10-3
j_call: TRBJ2-7
clone_size: -

cdr3_nt: TGCGCCAGCAGCTTAGGGGGAAACACCGGGGAGCTGTTTTTT
cdr3_aa: CASSLGGNTGELFF
d_call: -
v_call: TRBV5-1
j_call: TRBJ2-2
clone_size: -

cdr3_nt: TGCGCCAGCAGCTCTACAGATCAAGAGCAGTACTTC
cdr3_aa: CASSSTDQEQYF
d_call: -
v_call: TRBV5-1
j_call: TRBJ2-7
clone_size: -

cdr3_nt: TGCGCCAGCAGCGGGGGGGCTGGTACGCAGTATTTT
cdr3_aa: CASSGGAGTQYF
d_call: -
v_call: TRBV5-1
j_call: TRBJ2-3
clone_size: many

cdr3_nt: TGTGCCAGCAGTCCAACCGGCAAGGGAGCTTTCTTT
cdr3_aa: CASSPTGKGAFF
d_call: -
v_call: TRBV28
j_call: TRBJ1-1
clone_size: -

cdr3_nt: TGTGCCAGCAGTGGGGTCAACTCCTACAATGAGCAGTTCTTC
cdr3_aa: CASSGVNSYNEQFF
d_call: -
v_call: TRBV6-1
j_call: TRBJ2-1
clone_size: -

cdr3_nt: TGTGCCAGCAGCCGAACGGGGGGTCGCACCGGGGAGCTGTTTTTT
cdr3_aa: CASSRTGGRTGELFF
d_call: TRBD2
v_call: TRBV7-6
j_call: TRBJ2-2
clone_size: -